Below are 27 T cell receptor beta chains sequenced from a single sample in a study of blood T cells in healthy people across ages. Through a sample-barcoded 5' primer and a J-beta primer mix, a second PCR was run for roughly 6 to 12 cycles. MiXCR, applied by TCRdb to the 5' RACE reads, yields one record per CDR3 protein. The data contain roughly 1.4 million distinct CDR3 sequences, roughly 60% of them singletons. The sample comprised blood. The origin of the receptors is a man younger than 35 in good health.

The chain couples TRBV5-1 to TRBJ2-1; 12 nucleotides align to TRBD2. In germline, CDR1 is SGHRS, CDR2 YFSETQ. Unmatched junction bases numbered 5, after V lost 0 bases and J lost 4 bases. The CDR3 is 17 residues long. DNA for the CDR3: TGCGCCAGCAGCTTGGTCCTAGCGGGAGGGGAATACAATGAGCAGTTCTTC. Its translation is CASSLVLAGGEYNEQFF.

CDR3 amino acids: CASMSRRYTYGYTF. Written as DNA, the CDR3 is TGTGCCAGCATGTCGCGGAGGTATACCTATGGCTACACCTTC. V is TRBV28 and J is TRBJ1-2, with no clear D. Trimming removed 7 bases from V and 4 bases from J, with 16 bases in between. Germline CDR1 MDHEN, CDR2 SYDVKM. The CDR3 sequence is 14 residues long.

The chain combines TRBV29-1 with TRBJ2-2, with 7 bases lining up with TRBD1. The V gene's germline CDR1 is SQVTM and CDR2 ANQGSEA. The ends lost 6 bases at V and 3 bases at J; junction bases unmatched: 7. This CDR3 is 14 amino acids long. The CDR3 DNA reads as TGCAGCGTCGACCAGACAGGGTACACCGGGGAGCTGTTTTTT. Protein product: CSVDQTGYTGELFF.

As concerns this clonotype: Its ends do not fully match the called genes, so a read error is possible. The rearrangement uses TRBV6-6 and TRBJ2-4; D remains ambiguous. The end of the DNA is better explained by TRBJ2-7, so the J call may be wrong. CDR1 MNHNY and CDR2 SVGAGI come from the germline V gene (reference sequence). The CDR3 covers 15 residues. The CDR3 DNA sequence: TGTGTCAGCAGTTACTCGGAAGGTGAGGTTAGCGAGCAGTACTTC. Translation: CVSSYSEGEVSEQYF.

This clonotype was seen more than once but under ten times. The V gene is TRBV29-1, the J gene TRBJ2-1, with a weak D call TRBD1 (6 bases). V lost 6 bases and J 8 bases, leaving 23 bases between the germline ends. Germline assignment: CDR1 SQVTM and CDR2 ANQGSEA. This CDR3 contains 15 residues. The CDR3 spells CSVEPGKGQIDEQFF. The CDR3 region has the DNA TGCAGCGTAGAACCTGGAAAAGGACAGATAGATGAGCAGTTCTTC.

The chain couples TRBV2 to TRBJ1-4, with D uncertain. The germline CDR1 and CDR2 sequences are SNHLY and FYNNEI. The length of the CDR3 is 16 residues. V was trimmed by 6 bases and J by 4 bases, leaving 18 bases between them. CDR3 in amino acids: CASRTPGAHYNEKLFF. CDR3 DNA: TGTGCCAGCAGAACCCCGGGAGCGCATTATAATGAAAAACTGTTTTTT.

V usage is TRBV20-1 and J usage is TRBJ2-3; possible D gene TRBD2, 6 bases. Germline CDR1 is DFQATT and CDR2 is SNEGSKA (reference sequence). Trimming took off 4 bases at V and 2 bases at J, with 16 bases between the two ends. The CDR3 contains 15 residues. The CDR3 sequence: CSATRTKLVTDTQYF. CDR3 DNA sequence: TGCAGTGCTACCCGGACTAAACTGGTCACAGATACGCAGTATTTT.

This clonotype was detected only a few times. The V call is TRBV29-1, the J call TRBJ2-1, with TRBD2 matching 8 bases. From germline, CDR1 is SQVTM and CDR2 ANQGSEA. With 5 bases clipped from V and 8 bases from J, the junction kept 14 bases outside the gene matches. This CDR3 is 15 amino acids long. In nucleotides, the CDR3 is TGCAGCGTTTTGAGTTGGGCGGGAGGTATGGATGAGCAGTTCTTC. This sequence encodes CSVLSWAGGMDEQFF.

CDR3 region: CSGGVAGDTQYF. The CDR3 DNA reads TGCAGCGGTGGAGTAGCTGGGGATACGCAGTATTTT. The chain links TRBV29-1 to TRBJ2-3; D is unclear. The length of the CDR3 is 12 residues. V lost 7 bases and J lost 6, with 14 bases in between. Germline values: CDR1 SQVTM, CDR2 ANQGSEA.

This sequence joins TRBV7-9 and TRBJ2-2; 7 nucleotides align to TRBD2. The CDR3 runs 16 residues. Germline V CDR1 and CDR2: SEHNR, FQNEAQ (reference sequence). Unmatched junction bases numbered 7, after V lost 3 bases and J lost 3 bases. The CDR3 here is CASSLMKRGDTGELFF. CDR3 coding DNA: TGTGCCAGCAGCTTGATGAAGCGGGGCGACACCGGGGAGCTGTTTTTT.

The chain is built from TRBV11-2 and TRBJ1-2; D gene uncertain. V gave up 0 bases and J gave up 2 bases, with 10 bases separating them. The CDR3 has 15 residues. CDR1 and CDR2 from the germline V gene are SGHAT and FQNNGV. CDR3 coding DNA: TGTGCCAGCAGCTTAGATACGACGGGCAACTATGGCTACACCTTC. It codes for CASSLDTTGNYGYTF.

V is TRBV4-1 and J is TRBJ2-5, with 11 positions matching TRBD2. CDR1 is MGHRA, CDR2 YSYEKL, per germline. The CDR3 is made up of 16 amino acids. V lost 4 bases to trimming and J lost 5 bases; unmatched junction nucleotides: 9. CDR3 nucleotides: TGCGCCAGCAGCCGAATCCCACTAGCGGGAGAGGAGACCCAGTACTTC. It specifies CASSRIPLAGEETQYF.

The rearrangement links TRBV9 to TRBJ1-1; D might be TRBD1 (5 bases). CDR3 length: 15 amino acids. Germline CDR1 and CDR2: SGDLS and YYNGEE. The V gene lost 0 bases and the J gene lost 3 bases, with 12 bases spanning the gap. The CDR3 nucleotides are TGTGCCAGCAGCGTAGCGGGCAGGGTTGACACTGAAGCTTTCTTT. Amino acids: CASSVAGRVDTEAFF.

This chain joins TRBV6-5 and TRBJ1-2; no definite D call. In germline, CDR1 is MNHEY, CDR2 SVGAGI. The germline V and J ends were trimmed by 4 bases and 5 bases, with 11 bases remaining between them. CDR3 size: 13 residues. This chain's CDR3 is CASSSRQAYGYTF. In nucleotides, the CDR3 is TGTGCCAGCAGTTCGAGGCAGGCATATGGCTACACCTTC.

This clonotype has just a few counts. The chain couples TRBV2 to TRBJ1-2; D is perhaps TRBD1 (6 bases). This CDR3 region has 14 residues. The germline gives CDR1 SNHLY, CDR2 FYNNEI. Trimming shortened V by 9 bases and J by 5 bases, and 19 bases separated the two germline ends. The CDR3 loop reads CARDGRGQNYGYTF. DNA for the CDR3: TGTGCCAGAGACGGTCGTGGACAGAATTATGGCTACACCTTC.

The CDR3 DNA is TGTGCCAGCAGAACACAGACAGGGGAATCCTACGAGCAGTACTTC. Translated, it gives CASRTQTGESYEQYF. J is TRBJ2-7 and V is TRBV28; 8 bases map to TRBD1. The ends lost 6 bases at V and 1 base at J; junction bases unmatched: 8. The CDR3 length is 15 residues. Germline CDR1 reads MDHEN; CDR2 reads SYDVKM.

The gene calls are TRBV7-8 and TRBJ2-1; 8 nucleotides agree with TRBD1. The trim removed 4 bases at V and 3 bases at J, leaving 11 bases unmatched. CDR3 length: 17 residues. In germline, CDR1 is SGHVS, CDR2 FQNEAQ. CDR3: CASSSTLTGAHYNEQFF. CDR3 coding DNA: TGTGCCAGCAGCTCGACCTTGACAGGGGCCCACTACAATGAGCAGTTCTTC.

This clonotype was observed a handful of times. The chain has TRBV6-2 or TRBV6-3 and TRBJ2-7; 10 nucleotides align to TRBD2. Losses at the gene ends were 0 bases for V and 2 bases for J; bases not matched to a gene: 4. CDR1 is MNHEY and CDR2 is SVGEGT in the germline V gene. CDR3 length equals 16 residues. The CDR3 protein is CASSYSASGGTYEQYF. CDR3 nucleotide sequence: TGTGCCAGCAGTTACTCGGCTAGCGGGGGAACCTACGAGCAGTACTTC.

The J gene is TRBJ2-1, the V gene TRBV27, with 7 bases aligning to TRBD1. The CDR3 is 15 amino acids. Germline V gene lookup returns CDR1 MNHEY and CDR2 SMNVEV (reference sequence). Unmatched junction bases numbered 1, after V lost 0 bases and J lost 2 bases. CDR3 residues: CASSLSDRAYNEQFF. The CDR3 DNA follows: TGTGCCAGCAGTTTATCAGACAGGGCCTACAATGAGCAGTTCTTC.

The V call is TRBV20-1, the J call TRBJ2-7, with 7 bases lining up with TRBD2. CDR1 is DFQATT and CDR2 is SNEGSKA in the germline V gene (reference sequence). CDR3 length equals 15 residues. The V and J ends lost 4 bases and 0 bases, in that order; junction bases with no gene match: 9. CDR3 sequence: CSAIRVGGSSYEQYF. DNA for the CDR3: TGCAGTGCTATCAGAGTGGGAGGGAGCTCCTACGAGCAGTACTTC.

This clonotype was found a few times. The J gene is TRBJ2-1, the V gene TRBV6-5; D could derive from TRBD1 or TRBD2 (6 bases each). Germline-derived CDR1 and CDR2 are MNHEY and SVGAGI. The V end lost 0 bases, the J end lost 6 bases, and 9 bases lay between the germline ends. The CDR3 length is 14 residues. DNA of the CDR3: TGTGCCAGCAGTTACTCGGGGGGCATCAATGAGCAGTTCTTC. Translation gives CASSYSGGINEQFF.

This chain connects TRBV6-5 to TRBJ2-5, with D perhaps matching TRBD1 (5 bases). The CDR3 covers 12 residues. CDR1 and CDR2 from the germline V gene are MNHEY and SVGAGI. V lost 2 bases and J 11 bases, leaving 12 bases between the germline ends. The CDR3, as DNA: TGTGCCAGCAGTTACATTGGGGCTGAGCAGTACTTC. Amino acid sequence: CASSYIGAEQYF.

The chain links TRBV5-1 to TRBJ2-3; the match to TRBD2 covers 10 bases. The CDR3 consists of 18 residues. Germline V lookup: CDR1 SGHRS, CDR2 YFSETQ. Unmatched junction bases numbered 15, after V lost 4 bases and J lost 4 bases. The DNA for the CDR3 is TGCGCCAGCAGCCTCCGGCTAGCGGGAGTCCTTGGCGCAGATACGCAGTATTTT. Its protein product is CASSLRLAGVLGADTQYF.

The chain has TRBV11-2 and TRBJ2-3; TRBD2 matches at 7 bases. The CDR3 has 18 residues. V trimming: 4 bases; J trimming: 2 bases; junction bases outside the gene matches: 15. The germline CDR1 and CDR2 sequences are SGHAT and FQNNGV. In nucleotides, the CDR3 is TGTGCCAGCAGCTCCACCCCCGGGACTAACTCCTACACAGATACGCAGTATTTT. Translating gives CASSSTPGTNSYTDTQYF.

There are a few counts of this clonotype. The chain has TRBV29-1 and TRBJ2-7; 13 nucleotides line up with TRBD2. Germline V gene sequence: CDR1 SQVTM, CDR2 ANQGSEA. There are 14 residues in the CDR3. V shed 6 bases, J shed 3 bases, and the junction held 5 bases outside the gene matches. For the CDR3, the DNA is TGCAGCGTCACGGGACTAGCGGGACTCTACGAGCAGTACTTC. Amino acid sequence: CSVTGLAGLYEQYF.

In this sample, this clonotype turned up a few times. CDR3 bases: TGTGCCAGCAGTTTACTAGAAACCTACGAGCAGTACTTC. It specifies CASSLLETYEQYF. The chain recombines TRBV12-3 or TRBV12-4 with TRBJ2-4; D not certain. With the DNA end fitting TRBJ2-7 better, the J assignment may be wrong. The CDR3 contains 13 residues.

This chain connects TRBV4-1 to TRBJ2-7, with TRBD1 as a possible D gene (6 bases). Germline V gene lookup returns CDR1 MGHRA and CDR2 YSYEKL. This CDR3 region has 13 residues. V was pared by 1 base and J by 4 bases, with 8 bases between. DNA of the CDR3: TGCGCCAGCAGCCAAGTCGGACAGTACGAGCAGTACTTC. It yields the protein CASSQVGQYEQYF.